This T cell receptor (beta chain) stems from a study of blood T cells in healthy people across ages. Overall study findings and caveats: In older individuals, TCR beta diversity per million T cells was lower, falling roughly linearly with age.

This clonotype occurred a few times. The antigen is undetermined. CDR1 and CDR2 (germline): SGHAT, FQNNGV. With 3 bases removed from V and 15 bases from J, the gap between germline ends came to 18 bases. The CDR3 sequence is 13 residues long. It was with a sample-barcoded 5' primer and a J-beta primer mix that a second PCR of roughly 7 to 12 cycles was run. TCRdb itself ran the 5' RACE reads through MiXCR, one entry per CDR3 protein. The table shows hundreds of thousands of distinct CDR3 sequences, with approximately 21% occurring only once. J is TRBJ2-1 and V is TRBV11-2; D is possibly TRBD2 (5 bases). This receptor was taken from a man in his 70s in good health. Sequenced: blood. CDR3 sequence: CASSLTPRDMRFF. For the CDR3, the DNA is TGTGCCAGCAGCTTGACGCCTCGGGATATGCGGTTCTTC.